The clone carrying this TCR beta chain was detected many times. Preparation of the TCRbeta library was carried out with unique molecular identifiers. TCRdb analysed the PCR reads with MiXCR anew, one entry per CDR3 protein. The sample shows fewer than 550,000 distinct CDR3 sequences, about 10% of them seen only once. This sample was taken from a study of T-cell reconstitution after alpha-beta-depleted transplantation in children. Per the germline V gene, CDR1 is LGHNA and CDR2 is YNFKEQ. The junction had 16 bases not matched to a gene; V was cut back by 4 bases and J by 1 base. The CDR3 spans 20 residues.

The TCR sequence derives from a child aged 2-15 years with inherited bone marrow failure, due to receive a stem cell transplant. Sequenced material: PBMCs, taken before TCRalphabeta/CD19-depleted stem cell transplant. This sequence joins TRBV4-2 and TRBJ2-3; 11 positions agree with TRBD2. CDR3 DNA sequence: TGTGCCAGCAGCCCCAGAAAATACACCGGGACTAGCGGCCGCACAGATACGCAGTATTTT. Encoded protein: CASSPRKYTGTSGRTDTQYF.